This is a list of T cell receptor beta chains from one sample in a study of regulatory T cells in long-lasting Graves disease. TCRdb re-derived calls from the multiplex PCR reads in MiXCR, one entry per CDR3 protein. In the table there are roughly 500,000 distinct CDR3 sequences, approximately 15% of which are singletons. These data were also filed under a second study, of T cells in Graves' hyperthyroidism and ophthalmopathy.

Source: peripheral blood mononuclear cells (PBMCs), taken at new diagnosis, from a patient treated with antithyroid drugs. These receptors all come from a man in his thirties or forties with Graves disease. Both conserved end residues are part of each CDR3. The D gene is left open where the match is weak. Clone size appears in some rows only: once, few, many, or a class for an expanded clone.

cdr3_nt	cdr3_aa	v_call	j_call	d_call	cdr3_length	clone_size
TGCGCCAGCAGCTTGTCTTGGGTTCAGGAGACCCAGTACTTC	CASSLSWVQETQYF	TRBV5-1	TRBJ2-5	-	14	few
TGTGCCAGCAGGCGGGACGGGGAGCTGTTTTTT	CASRRDGELFF	TRBV5-6	TRBJ2-2	-	11	many
TGTGCCAGCAGTTTATCGGCAGCGGGAAGGGGTATGCCGTACTTC	CASSLSAAGRGMPYF	TRBV28	TRBJ2-5	TRBD2	15	many
TGTGCCAGCAGCTCGTTGACAGGCTCTGGGGCCAACGTCCTGACTTTC	CASSSLTGSGANVLTF	TRBV5-6	TRBJ2-6	-	16	few
TGCAGTGCTGAGGAGGACATGAACACTGAAGCTTTCTTT	CSAEEDMNTEAFF	TRBV20-1	TRBJ1-1	-	13	many
TGTGCCAGCACCCAGTTGGGGACAGGGCTCGACCACGAGCAGTACTTC	CASTQLGTGLDHEQYF	TRBV6-1	TRBJ2-7	TRBD1	16	-
TGTGCCAGCAGCCGGCTAGCGGGAGGGCCTCCAAACAGCCACTCTGGGGCCAACGTCCTGACTTTC	CASSRLAGGPPNSHSGANVLTF	TRBV12-3/TRBV12-4	TRBJ2-6	TRBD2	22	many
TGTGCCAGCAGCCGAAAAGACAGGGGACTATCAACGCCTCTAGCGGGAGCGAGGTACGAGCAGTACTTC	CASSRKDRGLSTPLAGARYEQYF	TRBV27	TRBJ2-7	TRBD2	23	few
TGCGCCAGCAGCTTGGGACAGGGGTTTTATAGCAATCAGCCCCAGCATTTT	CASSLGQGFYSNQPQHF	TRBV5-1	TRBJ1-5	TRBD1	17	few
TGTGCCAGCGGAGAAGCTTGGGAGCAGTTCTTC	CASGEAWEQFF	TRBV6-2/TRBV6-3	TRBJ2-1	-	11	many
TGTGCCAGCAGTTACGATCGGGACAGGAGGGAAAAACTGTTTTTT	CASSYDRDRREKLFF	TRBV6-5	TRBJ1-4	TRBD1	15	many
TGTGCCATCCAGAGGGGGGGCGGCGGCACAGATACGCAGTATTTT	CAIQRGGGGTDTQYF	TRBV10-3	TRBJ2-3	-	15	many
TGTGCCAGCAGCGTAGCCCTATACCAGGGGGACCATGGCTACACCTTC	CASSVALYQGDHGYTF	TRBV9	TRBJ1-2	TRBD1	16	many
TGTGCCAGCAGTTCCCGGGACAGGAGCCACGAGCAGTACTTC	CASSSRDRSHEQYF	TRBV12-3/TRBV12-4	TRBJ2-7	TRBD1	14	many
TGTGCCAGCAGCCCTTTAGCGGGGACCTACAATGAGCAGTTCTTC	CASSPLAGTYNEQFF	TRBV12-3/TRBV12-4	TRBJ2-1	TRBD2	15	many
TGTGCCAGCAGCTTTTTCCTAGCGGGTTCCACAGATACGCAGTATTTT	CASSFFLAGSTDTQYF	TRBV7-9	TRBJ2-3	TRBD2	16	many
TGTGCCAGTAGTATAGACGCGGGAGGCGAAGAGACCCAGTACTTC	CASSIDAGGEETQYF	TRBV19	TRBJ2-5	TRBD2	15	many
TGCAGTGCTACCCTCAATAGCGGGAGGGCCCTAGATACGCAGTATTTT	CSATLNSGRALDTQYF	TRBV20-1	TRBJ2-3	TRBD2	16	-
TGTGCCAGCAGCCAATTCATGAGGAGTACAGATACGCAGTATTTT	CASSQFMRSTDTQYF	TRBV4-2	TRBJ2-3	-	15	-
TGTGCCAGCAGCCCCACTCGCTCCTACAATGAGCAGTTCTTC	CASSPTRSYNEQFF	TRBV12-3/TRBV12-4	TRBJ2-1	-	14	many
TGTGCCAGCACCCGTGGGGGCAGCCAAGAGACCCAGTACTTC	CASTRGGSQETQYF	TRBV5-4	TRBJ2-5	-	14	-
TGTGCCAGCAGTCTGGCGGGGACCAAGATAAGTCCTGACCCGCAGTATTTT	CASSLAGTKISPDPQYF	TRBV28	TRBJ2-3	-	17	many
TGTGCCAGCAGACCTTCAGGGAGCTCCTACAATGAGCAGTTCTTC	CASRPSGSSYNEQFF	TRBV6-1	TRBJ2-1	-	15	-
TGTGCCAGCAGCCCCTCGACTAGCGGGAGGGGGGCACCCGGGGAGCTGTTTTTT	CASSPSTSGRGAPGELFF	TRBV11-2	TRBJ2-2	TRBD2	18	few
TGTGCCAGCTCGGACTTCCAAGAGACCCAGTACTTC	CASSDFQETQYF	TRBV2	TRBJ2-5	-	12	many
TGTGCCAGCGGCTTGCCGTACAGGTTCAACACCGGGGAGCCGTTTTTT	CASGLPYRFNTGEPFF	TRBV7-9	TRBJ2-2	-	16	-
TGCAGTGCTAGGCGCGGGGCCGTTGATCAGCCCCAGCATTTT	CSARRGAVDQPQHF	TRBV20-1	TRBJ1-5	-	14	-
TGTGCCAGCACCGACAGAGAGAACACTGAAGCTTTCTTT	CASTDRENTEAFF	TRBV6-1	TRBJ1-1	-	13	many
TGTGCCAGCAGCTTAGGTCTTCAGCAGTTCTTC	CASSLGLQQFF	TRBV7-8	TRBJ2-1	-	11	many
TGTGCCAGCAGTCTTATAGCGGGAGGGCCAGATACGCAGTATTTT	CASSLIAGGPDTQYF	TRBV27	TRBJ2-3	TRBD2	15	-
TGCAGCGTTGATGGGGCCTGGACTAGCGGGAGCTCGGATGAGCAGTTCTTC	CSVDGAWTSGSSDEQFF	TRBV29-1	TRBJ2-1	TRBD2	17	many
TGTGCCAGCAGGGAAAGGGGGCCCTACGAGCAGTACTTC	CASRERGPYEQYF	TRBV6-1	TRBJ2-7	TRBD1	13	many
TGTGCCAGCAGCGTTTCTAACGGCAATGAGCAGTTCTTC	CASSVSNGNEQFF	TRBV9	TRBJ2-1	-	13	few
TGTGCCAGCAGCCGGGGGATGATGAACACTGAAGCTTTCTTT	CASSRGMMNTEAFF	TRBV7-2	TRBJ1-1	-	14	many
TGTGCCAGCAGAATAAAGGCTGGAAACACCATATATTTT	CASRIKAGNTIYF	TRBV2	TRBJ1-3	-	13	many
TGTGCCAGCAGTGAAGGGTATGAGGGTCAGCCCCAGCATTTT	CASSEGYEGQPQHF	TRBV2	TRBJ1-5	-	14	many
TGTGCCAGCAGTACTCGGGGTGAGCAATTCTTC	CASSTRGEQFF	TRBV12-3/TRBV12-4	TRBJ2-1	-	11	many
TGTGCCAGCATGGAGGCAGGAGCGGGTGAGCAGTTCTTC	CASMEAGAGEQFF	TRBV6-1	TRBJ2-1	-	13	many
TGTGCCAGCAGCAAGTACCAGGGCGGCAATGAGCAGTTCTTC	CASSKYQGGNEQFF	TRBV7-8	TRBJ2-1	-	14	many
TGTGCCAGCAGGATGACTGAAACCTATGGCTACACCTTC	CASRMTETYGYTF	TRBV2	TRBJ1-2	-	13	many
TGTGCCACCACGGGGTTAGATACGCAGTATTTT	CATTGLDTQYF	TRBV2	TRBJ2-3	-	11	many
TGCGCCAGCAGCCTAGGGGGCGCGAATCAGCCCCAGCATTTT	CASSLGGANQPQHF	TRBV11-2	TRBJ1-5	TRBD1	14	many
TGTGCCAGTAGTATGGGGTCGCGGAACACTGAAGCTTTCTTT	CASSMGSRNTEAFF	TRBV19	TRBJ1-1	-	14	-
TGCAGTGCTAGTGGGGACCCCCGGGGTCCAGATACGCAGTATTTT	CSASGDPRGPDTQYF	TRBV20-1	TRBJ2-3	-	15	-
TGTGCCAGCAGTGATTTGACTGCAAACAATGAGCAGTTCTTC	CASSDLTANNEQFF	TRBV2	TRBJ2-1	-	14	-
TGCAGCGCCAGGACTATGGGCGGGGAGCTGTTTTTT	CSARTMGGELFF	TRBV29-1	TRBJ2-2	-	12	many
TGTGCCAGCAGTTTCAACAGGGCCAGCGGCTACACCTTC	CASSFNRASGYTF	TRBV12-3/TRBV12-4	TRBJ1-2	-	13	many
TGTGCCATCAGTGATATGACAGGGGATACCTACAATGAGCAGTTCTTC	CAISDMTGDTYNEQFF	TRBV10-3	TRBJ2-1	TRBD1	16	many
TGTGCCAGCAGTGAATGGTCTAGCGGGCCAACCTACGAGCAGTACTTC	CASSEWSSGPTYEQYF	TRBV25-1	TRBJ2-7	TRBD2	16	many
TGTGCCAGCAGTCCCACAGGGGGGAGCACCGGGGAGCTGTTTTTT	CASSPTGGSTGELFF	TRBV27	TRBJ2-2	TRBD1	15	-
TGTGCCAGCAGCCGGGACGGACTAGCGGGAACTGAGCAGTTCTTC	CASSRDGLAGTEQFF	TRBV11-2	TRBJ2-1	TRBD2	15	many
TGTGCCACCAGCAGAGATCATGAGGGCTACACCTTC	CATSRDHEGYTF	TRBV15	TRBJ1-2	-	12	many
TGTGCCGGTAGATCCCTCTCTGGGGCCAACGTCCTGACTTTC	CAGRSLSGANVLTF	TRBV19	TRBJ2-6	-	14	few
TGTGCCAGCAGCCAAGATCGAACGGAGCAGTACTTC	CASSQDRTEQYF	TRBV3-1	TRBJ2-7	-	12	few
TGTGCCAGCAACCAACCGGGACACCACTACGAGCAGTACTTC	CASNQPGHHYEQYF	TRBV2	TRBJ2-7	-	14	-